Listed below are T cell receptor beta chains from one sample, sequenced in a study of cytomegalovirus exposure and HLA in healthy donors. Some clones are missing from TCRdb's copy, which holds only in-frame ones; the method was immunoSEQ multiplex PCR. Among about 300,000 clones listed, 86% were seen once. The specimen sequenced was PBMCs. Receptors were obtained from a man aged 40-50 years in good health and CMV-seropositive. Both conserved end residues are part of each CDR3. The D gene is left open where the match is weak. The listing skips clone size in some rows; elsewhere it reads once, few, many or a size class.

>TRBV5-6|.|TRBD2|TRBJ2-7
TGTGCCAGCAGCATTCTACTAGCGGGAGGGACCTACGAGCAGTACTTC
CASSILLAGGTYEQYF
>TRBV29-1|.|TRBD2|TRBJ2-1
TGCAGCGGTCAGGTGGCAGCGGGATCCTACAATGAGCAGTTCTTC
CSGQVAAGSYNEQFF
>TRBV7-6|.|.|TRBJ1-1
TGTGCCAGCAGCCCACAAAGTTACACTGAAGCTTTCTTT
CASSPQSYTEAFF
>TRBV28|.|.|TRBJ1-1
TGTGCCAGCAGTTCCTGGGGCATAGACGCTTTCTTT
CASSSWGIDAFF
>TRBV28|.|TRBD1|TRBJ2-7
TGTGCCAGCAGTCACGACAGGGACGAGCAGTACTTC
CASSHDRDEQYF
>TRBV7-3|.|.|TRBJ2-1
TGTGCCAGCAGTTACGGGAGCGAGCAGTTCTTC
CASSYGSEQFF
>TRBV7-9|.|TRBD1|TRBJ1-1
TGTGCCAGCAGCTTAGCCGCGACAGGGGGTAGTGACACTGAAGCTTTCTTT
CASSLAATGGSDTEAFF
>TRBV7-6|.|.|TRBJ2-2
TGTGCCAGCAGCTTAGGGGCCGGCACCGGGGAGCTGTTTTTT
CASSLGAGTGELFF
>TRBV25-1|.|.|TRBJ1-3
TGTGCCAGCAGTGAAATGGTGATAGGGAGCTCTGGAAACACCATATATTTT
CASSEMVIGSSGNTIYF
>TRBV28|.|.|TRBJ2-5
TGTGCCAGCAGTTTTCATTTGCCGGACAGATCGCAAGAGACCCAGTACTTC
CASSFHLPDRSQETQYF
>TRBV5-1|.|.|TRBJ2-7
TGCGCCAGCAGCTTCGGGACTTCAGCCTACGAGCAGTACTTC
CASSFGTSAYEQYF
>TRBV27|once|TRBD1|TRBJ1-6
TGTGCCAGCAGTTTAACCCCACAGGGGGTCTCACCCCTCCACTTT
CASSLTPQGVSPLHF
>TRBV15|.|TRBD2|TRBJ2-1
TGTGCCACCAGCAGAGGACTAGCGCTCAATGAGCAGTTCTTC
CATSRGLALNEQFF
>TRBV14|few|.|TRBJ2-1
TGTGCCAGCAGCCCCGGGTCTCACAATGAGCAGTTCTTC
CASSPGSHNEQFF
>TRBV9|.|TRBD1|TRBJ1-4
TGTGCCAGCAGCGCCGGGACAGGGTTTGAAAAACTGTTTTTT
CASSAGTGFEKLFF
>TRBV2|.|.|TRBJ2-7
TGTGCCAGCACCCGCGAGGCTAGAGGGTCCTACGAGCAGTACTTC
CASTREARGSYEQYF
>TRBV19|.|.|TRBJ2-7
TGTGCCAGTAGTATAGATCGGGTGCAGTACTTC
CASSIDRVQYF
>TRBV27|few|.|TRBJ2-7
TGTGCCAGCAGTTTAGCGGGCTACGAGCAGTACTTC
CASSLAGYEQYF
>TRBV4-2|once|TRBD2|TRBJ2-7
TGTGCCAGCAGCCAGGTCGGAGGGCGGGAGCTGTTTATCTACGAGCAGTACTTC
CASSQVGGRELFIYEQYF
>TRBV2|.|TRBD2|TRBJ2-6
TGTGCCAGCAGTGGGTGGACTAGCGGATTCTCTGGGGCCAACGTCCTGACTTTC
CASSGWTSGFSGANVLTF
>TRBV7-9|.|TRBD2|TRBJ2-7
TGTGCCAGCAGCTTAGTCGGGGAGGGATCCTACGAGCAGTACTTC
CASSLVGEGSYEQYF
>TRBV19|.|TRBD2|TRBJ2-2
TGTGCCAGTAGTATAGCCCTTGGACTAGCAACCGGGGAGCTGTTTTTT
CASSIALGLATGELFF
>TRBV5-1|.|TRBD1|TRBJ2-7
TGCGCCAACGAGACCTCGGGACAGGGGACTCGCGAGCAGTACTTC
CANETSGQGTREQYF
>TRBV27|.|.|TRBJ2-1
TGTGCCAGCAGTTCCCAGGGGCTAAGGTACAATGAGCAGTTCTTC
CASSSQGLRYNEQFF
>TRBV7-9|.|TRBD1|TRBJ1-2
TGTGCCAGCAGTCCAACAGGGGGCTACTATGGCTACACCTTC
CASSPTGGYYGYTF
>TRBV7-9|.|TRBD1|TRBJ1-1
TGTTCCAGCAGCCCCCCAGGACCCGCTCAGGGGGTGAACACTGAAGCTTTCTTT
CSSSPPGPAQGVNTEAFF
>TRBV28|.|.|TRBJ2-1
TGTGCCAGCGGGGCCGGGGGACCCCTAGGGCAGTTCTTC
CASGAGGPLGQFF
>TRBV15|.|.|TRBJ2-5
TGTGCCACCAGCGACGCCCTAGAAGAGACCCAGTACTTC
CATSDALEETQYF
>TRBV7-2|.|TRBD1|TRBJ1-2
TGTGCCAGCACCCCGGCAGGGGGCTATGGCTACACCTTC
CASTPAGGYGYTF
>TRBV7-6|.|TRBD1|TRBJ1-2
TGTGCCAGCAGCTCAAGCTTGACAGGGGGCAGCTATGGCTACACCTTC
CASSSSLTGGSYGYTF